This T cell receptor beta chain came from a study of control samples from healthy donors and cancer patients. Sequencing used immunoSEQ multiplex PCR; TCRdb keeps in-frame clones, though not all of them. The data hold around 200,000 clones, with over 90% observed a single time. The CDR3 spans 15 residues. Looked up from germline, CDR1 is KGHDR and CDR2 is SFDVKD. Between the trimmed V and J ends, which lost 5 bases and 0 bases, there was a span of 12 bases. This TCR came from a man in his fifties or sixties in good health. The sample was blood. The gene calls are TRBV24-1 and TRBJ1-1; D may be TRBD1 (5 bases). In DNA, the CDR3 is TGTGCCACCAGTGGCACAGGAGCATTGAACACTGAAGCTTTCTTT. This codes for CATSGTGALNTEAFF.